This is a list of T cell receptor beta chains from one sample in a study of technical replicates of blood from a few donors. Only in-frame clones appear in the TCRdb table, and some are missing; sequencing was by immunoSEQ multiplex PCR. Of about 70,000 clones in the sample, around 97% were seen once. Sequences were obtained from T cells isolated from PBMCs. These receptor sequences come from a human donor in good health. CDR3s include the opening cysteine and the closing phenylalanine or tryptophan. The order of the fields is D gene, CDR3 length, V gene, J gene, clone size, CDR3 protein, CDR3 DNA. The D gene is left open where the match is weak. Clone size appears in some rows only: once, few, many, or a class for an expanded clone.

>TRBD1|14|TRBV15|TRBJ2-2|.
CATSGTGAGGELFF
TGTGCCACCAGCGGGACAGGGGCGGGCGGGGAGCTGTTTTTT
>.|14|TRBV2|TRBJ1-5|once
CASSVERGNQPQHF
TGTGCCAGCAGTGTGGAACGAGGAAATCAGCCCCAGCATTTT
>.|14|TRBV7-9|TRBJ2-1|.
CASSFVTGYNEQFF
TGTGCCAGCAGCTTCGTCACAGGATACAATGAGCAGTTCTTC
>.|15|TRBV14|TRBJ2-7|.
CASSQDPGFSYEQYF
TGTGCCAGCAGCCAAGATCCGGGGTTTTCCTACGAGCAGTACTTC
>.|13|TRBV2|TRBJ1-1|.
CASTKPGTSEAFF
TGTGCCAGCACCAAACCGGGGACATCTGAAGCTTTCTTT
>.|13|TRBV28|TRBJ1-5|.
CASSRQGGQPQHF
TGTGCCAGCAGTCGGCAGGGAGGTCAGCCCCAGCATTTT
>.|14|TRBV7-6|TRBJ1-1|.
CASSFSQLNTEAFF
TGTGCCAGCAGCTTCTCCCAGTTGAACACTGAAGCTTTCTTT
>.|13|TRBV30|TRBJ1-2|.
CAWKQGLNYGYTF
TGTGCCTGGAAACAGGGATTGAACTATGGCTACACCTTC
>.|15|TRBV5-4|TRBJ2-7|.
CASSRQGGGIGEQYF
TGTGCCAGCAGCCGCCAGGGAGGGGGGATAGGGGAGCAGTACTTC
>TRBD1|13|TRBV15|TRBJ2-7|.
CATSRDRGREQYF
TGTGCCACCAGCAGAGATAGGGGGCGGGAGCAGTACTTC
>TRBD2|15|TRBV4-2|TRBJ2-5|.
CASSPVGTSGETQYF
TGTGCCAGCAGCCCCGTCGGGACTAGTGGGGAGACCCAGTACTTC
>.|13|TRBV10-1|TRBJ1-5|.
CASSESPSQPQHF
TGCGCCAGCAGTGAGTCACCCAGTCAGCCCCAGCATTTT
>.|13|TRBV6-5|TRBJ2-2|.
CASSAQVTGELFF
TGTGCCAGCAGTGCCCAGGTTACCGGGGAGCTGTTTTTT